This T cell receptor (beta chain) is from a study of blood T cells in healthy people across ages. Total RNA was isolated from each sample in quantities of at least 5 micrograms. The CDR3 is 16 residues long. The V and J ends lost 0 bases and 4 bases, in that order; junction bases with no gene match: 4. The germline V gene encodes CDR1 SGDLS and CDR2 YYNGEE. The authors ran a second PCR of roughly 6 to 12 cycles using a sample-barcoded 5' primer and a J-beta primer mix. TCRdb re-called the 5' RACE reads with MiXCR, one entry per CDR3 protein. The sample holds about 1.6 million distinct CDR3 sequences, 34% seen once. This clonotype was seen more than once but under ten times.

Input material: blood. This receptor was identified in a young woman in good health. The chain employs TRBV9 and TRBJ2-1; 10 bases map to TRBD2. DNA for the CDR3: TGTGCCAGCAGCGTAGGGGCGACTAGCGGGTACAATGAGCAGTTCTTC. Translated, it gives CASSVGATSGYNEQFF.